This TCR beta chain comes out of a study of T cells in Graves' hyperthyroidism and ophthalmopathy. CDR3 length: 17 residues. Germline V gene lookup returns CDR1 SGHTA and CDR2 FQGNSA. The V and J ends lost 0 bases and 9 bases, in that order; junction bases with no gene match: 9. Amplified regions were TCR beta CDR3 sequences from RNA transcripts. When the TCR CDR3 underwent first-round RT-PCR, the HTBI primer set was used. TCRdb re-analysed the multiplex PCR reads in MiXCR, keeping a single row per CDR3 protein. The table has 480,000 or so distinct CDR3 sequences, around 50% seen once. The sample comprised peripheral blood or thyroid tissue (not recorded which). The source is an adult woman with Graves' disease, either hyperthyroidism or ophthalmopathy (not recorded which). The V call is TRBV7-2, the J call TRBJ2-1, with 12 bases identical to TRBD2. The CDR3 region is CASSLATSGRPSGEQFF. The CDR3 region has the DNA TGTGCCAGCAGCTTAGCGACTAGCGGGAGACCCTCGGGTGAGCAGTTCTTC.